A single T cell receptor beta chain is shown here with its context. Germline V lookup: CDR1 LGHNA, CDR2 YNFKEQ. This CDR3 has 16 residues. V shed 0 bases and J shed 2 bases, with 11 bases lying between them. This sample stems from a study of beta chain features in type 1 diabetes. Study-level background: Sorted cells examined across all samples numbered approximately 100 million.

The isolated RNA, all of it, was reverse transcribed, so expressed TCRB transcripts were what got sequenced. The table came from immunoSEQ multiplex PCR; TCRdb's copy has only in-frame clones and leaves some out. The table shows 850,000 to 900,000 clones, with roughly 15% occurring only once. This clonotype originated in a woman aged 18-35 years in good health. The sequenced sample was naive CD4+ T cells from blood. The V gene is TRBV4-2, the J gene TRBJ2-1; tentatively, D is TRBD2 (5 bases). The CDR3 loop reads CASSQDSAKAYNEQFF. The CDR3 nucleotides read TGTGCCAGCAGCCAAGATAGCGCAAAGGCCTACAATGAGCAGTTCTTC.